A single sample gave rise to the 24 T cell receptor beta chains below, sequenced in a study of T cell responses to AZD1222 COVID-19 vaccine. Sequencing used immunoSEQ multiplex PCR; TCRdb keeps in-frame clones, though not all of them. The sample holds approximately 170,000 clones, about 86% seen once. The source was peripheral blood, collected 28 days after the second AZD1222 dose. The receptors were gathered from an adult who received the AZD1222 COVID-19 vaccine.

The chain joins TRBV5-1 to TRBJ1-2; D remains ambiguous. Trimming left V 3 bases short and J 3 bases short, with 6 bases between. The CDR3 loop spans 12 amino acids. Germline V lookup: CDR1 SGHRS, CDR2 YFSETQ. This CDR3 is CASSSTDYGYTF. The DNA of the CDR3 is TGCGCCAGCAGCTCGACCGACTATGGCTACACCTTC.

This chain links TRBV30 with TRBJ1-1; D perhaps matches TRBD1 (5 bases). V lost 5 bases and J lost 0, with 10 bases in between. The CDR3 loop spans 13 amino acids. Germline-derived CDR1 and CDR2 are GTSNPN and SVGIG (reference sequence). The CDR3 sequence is CAWGGGLNTEAFF. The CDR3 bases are TGTGCCTGGGGGGGAGGGCTGAACACTGAAGCTTTCTTT.

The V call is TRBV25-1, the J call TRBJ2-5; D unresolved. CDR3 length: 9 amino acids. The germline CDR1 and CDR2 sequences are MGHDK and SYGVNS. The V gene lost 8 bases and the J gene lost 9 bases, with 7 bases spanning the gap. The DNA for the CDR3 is TGTGCCAGCGATTTGGCCCAGTACTTC. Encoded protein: CASDLAQYF.

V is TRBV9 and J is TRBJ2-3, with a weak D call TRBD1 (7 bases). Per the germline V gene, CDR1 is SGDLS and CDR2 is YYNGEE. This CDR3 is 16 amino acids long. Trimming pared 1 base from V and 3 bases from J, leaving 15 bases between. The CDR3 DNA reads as TGTGCCAGCAGCGTACAGGGGGGCCGGGTTACAGATACGCAGTATTTT. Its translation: CASSVQGGRVTDTQYF.

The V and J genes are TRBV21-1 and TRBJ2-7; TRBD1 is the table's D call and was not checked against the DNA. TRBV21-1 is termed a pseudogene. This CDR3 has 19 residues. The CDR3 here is CASSFTLRDGVSKSYEQYF. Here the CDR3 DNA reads TGTGCCAGCAGCTTTACACTCAGGGATGGGGTATCGAAATCCTACGAGCAGTACTTC.

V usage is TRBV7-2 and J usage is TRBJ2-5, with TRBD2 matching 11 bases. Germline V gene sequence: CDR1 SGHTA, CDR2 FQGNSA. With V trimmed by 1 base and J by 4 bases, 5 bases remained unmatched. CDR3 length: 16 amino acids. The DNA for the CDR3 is TGTGCCAGCAGCTTAGTTAGCGGGGGGGCCCGAGAGACCCAGTACTTC. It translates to CASSLVSGGARETQYF. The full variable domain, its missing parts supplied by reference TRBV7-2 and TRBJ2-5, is GAGVSQSPSNKVTEKGKDVELRCDPISGHTALYWYRQSLGQGLEFLIYFQGNSAPDKSGLPSDRFSAERTGGSVSTLTIQRTQQEDSAVYLCASSLVSGGARETQYFGPGTRLLVL.

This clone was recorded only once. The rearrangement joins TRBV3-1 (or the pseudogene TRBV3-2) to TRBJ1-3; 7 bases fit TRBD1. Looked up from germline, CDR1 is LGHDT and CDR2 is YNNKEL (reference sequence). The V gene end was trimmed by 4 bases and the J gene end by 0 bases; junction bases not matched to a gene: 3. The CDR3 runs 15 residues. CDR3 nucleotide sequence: TGTGCCAGCAGCCTACGGGACAGCTCTGGAAACACCATATATTTT. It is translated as CASSLRDSSGNTIYF.

The CDR3 loop is CASSQDLPDEAFF. CDR3 nucleotide sequence: TGTGCCAGCAGCCAAGATCTACCGGATGAAGCTTTCTTT. The rearrangement joins TRBV3-1 (or the pseudogene TRBV3-2) to TRBJ1-1; D is unclear. Trimming shortened V by 0 bases and J by 7 bases, and 9 bases separated the two germline ends. The CDR3 is made up of 13 amino acids. Germline lookup yields CDR1 LGHDT and CDR2 YNNKEL (reference sequence).

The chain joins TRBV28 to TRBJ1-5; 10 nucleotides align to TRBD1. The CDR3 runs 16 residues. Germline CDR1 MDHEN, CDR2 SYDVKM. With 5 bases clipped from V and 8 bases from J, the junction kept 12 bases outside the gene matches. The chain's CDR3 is CASSRPTGTGAKPQHF. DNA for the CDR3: TGTGCCAGCAGTCGCCCCACCGGGACAGGGGCGAAGCCCCAGCATTTT.

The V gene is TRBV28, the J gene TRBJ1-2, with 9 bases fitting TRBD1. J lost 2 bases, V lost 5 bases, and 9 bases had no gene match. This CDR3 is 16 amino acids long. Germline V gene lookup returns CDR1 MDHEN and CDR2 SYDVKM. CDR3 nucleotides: TGTGCCAGCAGTACAACCCCCGGGACAGGGAACTATGGCTACACCTTC. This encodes CASSTTPGTGNYGYTF.

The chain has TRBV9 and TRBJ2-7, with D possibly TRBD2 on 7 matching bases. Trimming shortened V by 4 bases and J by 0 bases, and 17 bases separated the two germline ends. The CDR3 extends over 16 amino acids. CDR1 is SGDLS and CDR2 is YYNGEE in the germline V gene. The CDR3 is CASSQGGGVLSYEQYF. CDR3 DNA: TGTGCCAGCAGCCAAGGGGGAGGGGTCCTCTCCTACGAGCAGTACTTC.

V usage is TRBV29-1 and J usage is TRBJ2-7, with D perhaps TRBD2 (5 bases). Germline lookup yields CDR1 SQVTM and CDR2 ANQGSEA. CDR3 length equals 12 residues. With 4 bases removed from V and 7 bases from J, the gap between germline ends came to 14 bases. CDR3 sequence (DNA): TGCAGCGTTGGGCGGGCCCCCCGGGAGCAGTACTTC. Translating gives CSVGRAPREQYF.

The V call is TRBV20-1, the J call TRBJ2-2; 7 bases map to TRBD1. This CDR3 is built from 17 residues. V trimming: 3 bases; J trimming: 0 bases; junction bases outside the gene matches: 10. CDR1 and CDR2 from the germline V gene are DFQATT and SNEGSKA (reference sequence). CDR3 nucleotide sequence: TGCAGTGCTAGTGGGTCCGGGACAGAGGCGAACACCGGGGAGCTGTTTTTT. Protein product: CSASGSGTEANTGELFF.

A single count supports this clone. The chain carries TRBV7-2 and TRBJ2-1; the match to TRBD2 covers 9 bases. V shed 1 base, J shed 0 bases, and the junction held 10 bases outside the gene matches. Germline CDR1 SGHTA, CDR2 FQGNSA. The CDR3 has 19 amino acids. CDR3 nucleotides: TGTGCCAGCAGCTTAGTGGGGGTAGCGGGGGCCATCTCCTACAATGAGCAGTTCTTC. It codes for CASSLVGVAGAISYNEQFF.

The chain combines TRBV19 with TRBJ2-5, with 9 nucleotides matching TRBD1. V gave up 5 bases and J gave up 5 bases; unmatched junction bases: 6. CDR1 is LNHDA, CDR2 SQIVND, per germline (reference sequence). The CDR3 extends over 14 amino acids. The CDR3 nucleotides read TGTGCCAGTAGTGGACAGGGGCCTCCGGAGACCCAGTACTTC. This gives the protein CASSGQGPPETQYF.

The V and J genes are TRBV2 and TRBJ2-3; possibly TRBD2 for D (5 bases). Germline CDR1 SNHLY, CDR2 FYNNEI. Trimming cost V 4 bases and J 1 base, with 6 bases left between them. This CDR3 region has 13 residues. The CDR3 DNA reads TGTGCCAGCAGTGTGCGGGGCACAGATACGCAGTATTTT. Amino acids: CASSVRGTDTQYF. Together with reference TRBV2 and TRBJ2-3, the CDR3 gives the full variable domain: EPEVTQTPSHQVTQMGQEVILRCVPISNHLYFYWYRQILGQKVEFLVSFYNNEISEKSEIFDDQFSVERPDGSNFTLKIRSTKLEDSAMYFCASSVRGTDTQYFGPGTRLTVL.

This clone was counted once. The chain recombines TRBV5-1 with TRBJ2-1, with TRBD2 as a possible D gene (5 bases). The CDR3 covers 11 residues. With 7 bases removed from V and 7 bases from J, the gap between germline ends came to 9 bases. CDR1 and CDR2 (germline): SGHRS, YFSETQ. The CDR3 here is CASALGNEQFF. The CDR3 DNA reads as TGCGCCAGCGCACTAGGGAATGAGCAGTTCTTC.

DNA of the CDR3: TGTGCCAGCAGCTTAGGGCGGGGGGGTGTAGATACGCAGTATTTT. Translating it yields CASSLGRGGVDTQYF. V gene TRBV7-2 combines with J gene TRBJ2-3, with 9 bases matching TRBD2. This CDR3 region has 15 residues. Germline values: CDR1 SGHTA, CDR2 FQGNSA. J gave up 5 bases and V 1 base, and 4 bases lay outside the gene matches.

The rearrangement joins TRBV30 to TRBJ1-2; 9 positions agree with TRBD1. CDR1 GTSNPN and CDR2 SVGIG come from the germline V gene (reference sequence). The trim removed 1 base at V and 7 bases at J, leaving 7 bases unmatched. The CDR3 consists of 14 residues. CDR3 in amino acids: CAWSATGTGLGYTF. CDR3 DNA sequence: TGTGCCTGGAGTGCAACCGGGACAGGGCTTGGCTACACCTTC.

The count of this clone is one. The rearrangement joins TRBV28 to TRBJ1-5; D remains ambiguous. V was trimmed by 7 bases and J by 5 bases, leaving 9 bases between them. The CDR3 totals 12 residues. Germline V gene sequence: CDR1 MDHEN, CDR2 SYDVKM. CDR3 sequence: CASNRRDQPQHF. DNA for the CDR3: TGTGCCAGCAACCGACGGGATCAGCCCCAGCATTTT.

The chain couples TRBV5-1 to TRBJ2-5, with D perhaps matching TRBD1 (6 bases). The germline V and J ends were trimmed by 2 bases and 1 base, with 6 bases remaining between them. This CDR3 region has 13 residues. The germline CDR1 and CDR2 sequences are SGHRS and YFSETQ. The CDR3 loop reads CASSLQGQETQYF. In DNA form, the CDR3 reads TGCGCCAGCAGCTTACAGGGCCAAGAGACCCAGTACTTC.

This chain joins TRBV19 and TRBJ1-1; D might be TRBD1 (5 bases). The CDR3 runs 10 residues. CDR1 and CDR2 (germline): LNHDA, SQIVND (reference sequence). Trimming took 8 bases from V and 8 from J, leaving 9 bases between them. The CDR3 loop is CASGGVEAFF. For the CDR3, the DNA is TGTGCCAGTGGGGGAGTCGAAGCTTTCTTT.

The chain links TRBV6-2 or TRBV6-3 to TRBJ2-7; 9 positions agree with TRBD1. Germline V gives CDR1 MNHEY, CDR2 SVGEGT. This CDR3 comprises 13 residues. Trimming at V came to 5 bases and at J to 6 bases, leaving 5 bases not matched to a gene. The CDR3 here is CASSHGTGREQYF. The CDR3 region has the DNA TGTGCCAGCAGTCACGGGACAGGGCGCGAGCAGTACTTC.

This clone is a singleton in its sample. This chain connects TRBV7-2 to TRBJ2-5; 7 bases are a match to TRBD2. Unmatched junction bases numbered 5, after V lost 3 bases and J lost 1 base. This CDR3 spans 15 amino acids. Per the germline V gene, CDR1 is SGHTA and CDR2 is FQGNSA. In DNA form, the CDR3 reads TGTGCCAGCAGCTTTTCTAGCGGTATCCAAGAGACCCAGTACTTC. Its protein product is CASSFSSGIQETQYF.